This T cell receptor beta chain stems from a study of blood T cell repertoires in COVID-19. Produced via immunoSEQ multiplex PCR; TCRdb's table is partial and in-frame only. This sample has about 300,000 clones, with 65% to 85% found just once. Between the trimmed V and J ends, which lost 6 bases and 7 bases, there was a span of 19 bases. The length of the CDR3 is 15 residues. The V gene's germline CDR1 is SGHTA and CDR2 FQGNSA. This TCR derives from a woman in her forties or fifties with acute or convalescent COVID-19. Source material: peripheral blood. The chain recombines TRBV7-2 with TRBJ2-1, with no clear D. The CDR3: CASSFGPLEANEQFF. DNA of the CDR3: TGTGCCAGCAGTTTTGGCCCCCTTGAGGCTAATGAGCAGTTCTTC.